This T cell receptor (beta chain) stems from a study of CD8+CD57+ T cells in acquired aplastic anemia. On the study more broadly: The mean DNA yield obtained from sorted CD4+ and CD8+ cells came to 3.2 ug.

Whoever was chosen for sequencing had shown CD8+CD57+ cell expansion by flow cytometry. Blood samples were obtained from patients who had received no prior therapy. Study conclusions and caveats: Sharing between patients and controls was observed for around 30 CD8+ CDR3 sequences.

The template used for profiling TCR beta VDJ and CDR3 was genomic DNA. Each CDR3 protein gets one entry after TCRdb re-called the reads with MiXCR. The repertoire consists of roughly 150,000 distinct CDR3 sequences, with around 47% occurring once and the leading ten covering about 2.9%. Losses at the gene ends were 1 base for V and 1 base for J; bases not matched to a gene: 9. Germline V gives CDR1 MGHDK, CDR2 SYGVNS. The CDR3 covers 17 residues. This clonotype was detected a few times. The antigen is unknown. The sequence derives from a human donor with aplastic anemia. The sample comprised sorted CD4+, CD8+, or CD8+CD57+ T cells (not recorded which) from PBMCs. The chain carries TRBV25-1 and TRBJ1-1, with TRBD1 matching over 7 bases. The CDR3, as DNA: TGTGCCAGCAGTGAATTTCCCCCAGGACAGGAGAACACTGAAGCTTTCTTT. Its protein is CASSEFPPGQENTEAFF.